Below are 8 T cell receptor beta chains sequenced from a single sample in a study of control samples from healthy donors and cancer patients. Only in-frame clones appear in the TCRdb table, and some are missing; sequencing was by immunoSEQ multiplex PCR. The sample lists 230,000 or so clones, about 93% occurring once. The source material was blood. The receptors come from a man aged 45-65 years in good health.

CDR3 bases: TGTGCCATCAGTGAGTCAGGGCCCGGGGCCAACGTCCTGACTTTC. It encodes CAISESGPGANVLTF. V and J are TRBV10-3 and TRBJ2-6, with unresolved D. Per germline, CDR1 ENHRY and CDR2 SYGVKD. The V gene lost 0 bases and the J gene lost 4 bases, with 7 bases spanning the gap. The CDR3 is made up of 15 amino acids.

V usage is TRBV7-2 and J usage is TRBJ1-5; D uncertain. This CDR3 has 13 amino acids. V lost 3 bases and J lost 0, with 3 bases in between. Germline CDR1 reads SGHTA; CDR2 reads FQGNSA. CDR3 residues: CASSFVSNQPQHF. CDR3 DNA sequence: TGTGCCAGCAGCTTTGTTAGCAATCAGCCCCAGCATTTT.

This clone occurred once. J is TRBJ2-7 and V is TRBV20-1, with a weak D call TRBD1 (6 bases). This CDR3 comprises 13 residues. The germline V gene has CDR1 DFQATT and CDR2 SNEGSKA (reference sequence). Trimming took 3 bases from V and 3 from J, leaving 12 bases between them. CDR3 protein: CSASSGVVYEQYV. CDR3 sequence (DNA): TGCAGTGCTAGTTCAGGGGTGGTCTACGAGCAGTACGTC.

The V and J genes are TRBV5-1 and TRBJ2-1; TRBD1 matches at 10 bases. The CDR3 length is 15 residues. Looked up from germline, CDR1 is SGHRS and CDR2 is YFSETQ. Losses at the gene ends were 0 bases for V and 3 bases for J; bases not matched to a gene: 0. The CDR3 sequence: CASSLGTGGYNEQFF. Written as DNA, the CDR3 is TGCGCCAGCAGCTTGGGGACAGGGGGCTACAATGAGCAGTTCTTC.

This clone was detected a few times. This rearrangement joins TRBV7-9 to TRBJ2-3, with D tentatively TRBD2 (7 bases). V gave up 2 bases and J gave up 6 bases, with 15 bases separating them. CDR3 length: 15 residues. Per germline, CDR1 SEHNR and CDR2 FQNEAQ (reference sequence). CDR3 bases: TGTGCCAGCAGCTTATACGCGGGGGCGCGGGATACGCAGTATTTT. Protein product: CASSLYAGARDTQYF.

The chain couples TRBV6-1 to TRBJ2-4, with D tentatively TRBD1 or TRBD2 (6 bases each). Trimming removed 3 bases at V and 15 bases at J, with 15 bases between. Per the germline V gene, CDR1 is MNHNS and CDR2 is SASEGT. There are 12 residues in the CDR3. The CDR3 nucleotides are TGTGCCAGCAGTGAGACAGGAGGGCAACTGTACTTC. Translation: CASSETGGQLYF.

The chain is built from TRBV5-1 and TRBJ1-6; maybe TRBD1 (5 bases). This CDR3 comprises 15 residues. V lost 0 bases, J lost 6 bases, and 10 bases lay in between. From germline, CDR1 is SGHRS and CDR2 YFSETQ. CDR3 region: CASSLVGTSNSPLHF. In DNA, the CDR3 is TGCGCCAGCAGCTTGGTGGGGACTTCTAATTCACCCCTCCACTTT. The full variable domain, completed using reference TRBV5-1 and TRBJ1-6, is KAGVTQTPRYLIKTRGQQVTLSCSPISGHRSVSWYQQTPGQGLQFLFEYFSETQRNKGNFPGRFSGRQFSNSRSEMNVSTLELGDSALYLCASSLVGTSNSPLHFGNGTRLTVT.

This clone was recorded once. V is TRBV3-1 (or the pseudogene TRBV3-2) and J is TRBJ1-2; possible D gene TRBD1, 6 bases. V shed 0 bases and J shed 3 bases, with 20 bases lying between them. This CDR3 spans 18 amino acids. Germline values: CDR1 LGHDT, CDR2 YNNKEL (reference sequence). The CDR3 region is CASSQDRAGVRGYYGYTF. The CDR3 region has the DNA TGTGCCAGCAGCCAAGATCGGGCAGGGGTTCGCGGTTACTATGGCTACACCTTC.